This T cell receptor beta chain was identified in a study of blood T cell repertoires in COVID-19. On the study more broadly: The study drew acute and convalescent COVID-19 samples from the United States, Italy and Spain. The cDNA or gDNA used as material had been derived from T cells, B-cell-depleted T cells, or PBMCs.

The V end was cut by 6 bases, the J end by 2 bases, with 17 bases between. The CDR3 is 16 amino acids. Germline V gene sequence: CDR1 PRHDT, CDR2 FYEKMQ (reference sequence). Source study methods: Amplification with reference gene primers provided the estimates of nucleated cell counts. TCRdb keeps only in-frame clones here, not all; method: immunoSEQ multiplex PCR. The V and J calls and the clone size are those of that table, but D and trimming were determined from the DNA. This sample has about 15,000 clones, with around 87% found just once. The TCR sequence derives from a man aged 55 to 70 with acute or convalescent COVID-19. This chain joins TRBV13 and TRBJ1-3; D perhaps matches TRBD1 (6 bases). Sequencing was performed on peripheral blood. The chain's CDR3 is CASSSDSLAAGNTIYF. The CDR3 nucleotides are TGTGCCAGCAGTTCGGACAGCCTCGCGGCTGGAAACACCATATATTTT. Combining the CDR3 with reference TRBV13 and TRBJ1-3 gives the whole variable domain AAGVIQSPRHLIKEKRETATLKCYPIPRHDTVYWYQQGPGQDPQFLISFYEKMQSDKGSIPDRFSAQQFSDYHSELNMSSLELGDSALYFCASSSDSLAAGNTIYFGEGSWLTVV.